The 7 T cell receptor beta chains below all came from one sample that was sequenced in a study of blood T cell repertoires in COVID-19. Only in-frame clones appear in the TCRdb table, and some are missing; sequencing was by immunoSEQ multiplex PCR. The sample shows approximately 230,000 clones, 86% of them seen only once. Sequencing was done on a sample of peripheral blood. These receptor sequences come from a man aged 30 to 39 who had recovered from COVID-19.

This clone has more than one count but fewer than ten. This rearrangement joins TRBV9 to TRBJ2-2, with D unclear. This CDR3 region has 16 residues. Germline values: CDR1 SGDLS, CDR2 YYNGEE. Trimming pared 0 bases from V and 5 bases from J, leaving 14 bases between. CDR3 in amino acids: CASSVAFPSETGELFF. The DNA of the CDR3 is TGTGCCAGCAGCGTAGCGTTCCCCAGCGAGACCGGGGAGCTGTTTTTT.

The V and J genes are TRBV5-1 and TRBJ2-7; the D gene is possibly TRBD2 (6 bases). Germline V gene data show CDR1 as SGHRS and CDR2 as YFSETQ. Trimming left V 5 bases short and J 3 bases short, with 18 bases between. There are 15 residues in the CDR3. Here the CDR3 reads CASRPLGEVDYEQYF. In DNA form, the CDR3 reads TGCGCCAGCAGACCGCTTGGGGAGGTGGACTACGAGCAGTACTTC.

Here the CDR3 DNA reads TGTGCCAGCGGTGACAGGGGGACCTACGAGCAGTACTTC. This gives the protein CASGDRGTYEQYF. The chain links TRBV12-3 or TRBV12-4 to TRBJ2-7; 9 bases align to TRBD1. The ends lost 8 bases at V and 2 bases at J; junction bases unmatched: 4. The CDR3 loop spans 13 amino acids.

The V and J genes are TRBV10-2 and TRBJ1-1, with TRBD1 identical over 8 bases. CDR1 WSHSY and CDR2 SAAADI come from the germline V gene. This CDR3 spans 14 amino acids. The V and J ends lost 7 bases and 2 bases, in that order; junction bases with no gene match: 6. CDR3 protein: CASTRDRTNTEAFF. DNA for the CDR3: TGCGCCAGCACCCGGGACAGGACAAACACTGAAGCTTTCTTT.

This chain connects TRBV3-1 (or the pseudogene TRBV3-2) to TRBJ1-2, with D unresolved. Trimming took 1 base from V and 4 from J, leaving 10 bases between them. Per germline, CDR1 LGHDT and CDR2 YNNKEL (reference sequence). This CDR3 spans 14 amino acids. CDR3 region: CASSQGHVSYGYTF. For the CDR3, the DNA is TGTGCCAGCAGCCAAGGGCACGTAAGCTATGGCTACACCTTC.

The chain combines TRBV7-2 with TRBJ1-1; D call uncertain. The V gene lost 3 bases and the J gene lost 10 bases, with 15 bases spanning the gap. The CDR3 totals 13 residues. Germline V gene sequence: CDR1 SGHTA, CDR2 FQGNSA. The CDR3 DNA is TGTGCCAGCAGCTTGCGGGGTTCGCCGGGAGCTTTCTTT. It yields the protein CASSLRGSPGAFF.

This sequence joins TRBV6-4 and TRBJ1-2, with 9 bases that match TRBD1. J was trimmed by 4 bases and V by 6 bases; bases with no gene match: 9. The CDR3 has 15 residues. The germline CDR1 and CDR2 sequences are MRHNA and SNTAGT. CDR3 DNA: TGTGCCAGCAGAAGCAACAGGGGGCGCGGCTATGGCTACACCTTC. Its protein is CASRSNRGRGYGYTF.